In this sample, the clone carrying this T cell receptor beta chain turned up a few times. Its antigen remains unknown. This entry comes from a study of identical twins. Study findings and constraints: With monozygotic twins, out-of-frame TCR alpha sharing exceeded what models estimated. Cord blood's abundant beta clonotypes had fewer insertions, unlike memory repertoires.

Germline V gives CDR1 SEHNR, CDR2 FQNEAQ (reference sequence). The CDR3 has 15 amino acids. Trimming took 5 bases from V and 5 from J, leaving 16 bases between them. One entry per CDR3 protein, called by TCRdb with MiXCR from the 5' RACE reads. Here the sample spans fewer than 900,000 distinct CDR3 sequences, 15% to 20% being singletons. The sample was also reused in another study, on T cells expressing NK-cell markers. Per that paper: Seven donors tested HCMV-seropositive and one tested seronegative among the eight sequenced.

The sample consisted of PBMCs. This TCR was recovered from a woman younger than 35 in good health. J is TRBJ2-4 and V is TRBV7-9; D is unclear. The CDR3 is CASSPIRVDQNIQYF. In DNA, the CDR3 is TGTGCCAGCAGCCCCATCCGGGTAGACCAAAACATTCAGTACTTC.